This T cell receptor (beta chain) derives from a study of beta chain features in type 1 diabetes. Across the study: Comparable age, gender and cell yields were observed in patients relative to healthy donors. Study-wide findings and caveats: Type 1 diabetes patients had TCRB CDR3s that were shorter (moderately but significantly so) in all four CD4+ subsets. It was not settled here whether HLA type affects TCRB rearrangement. Since sequencing was performed on cDNA, cells with high TCR expression could be over-represented.

V lost 0 bases and J 3 bases, leaving 9 bases between the germline ends. CDR3 size: 14 residues. The germline gives CDR1 SGHAT, CDR2 FQNNGV. Details on this clone: The antigen is not known.

Reverse transcription of all isolated RNA meant that expressed TCRB transcripts were sequenced. Clones were sequenced by immunoSEQ multiplex PCR, and TCRdb holds only the in-frame ones, with some missing. The sample has hundreds of thousands of clones; around an eighth are singletons. The chain links TRBV11-2 to TRBJ2-7; D perhaps matches TRBD1 (5 bases). Sequencing used naive CD4+ T cells from blood. This sequence was found in a woman under 30 with type 1 diabetes. In DNA form, the CDR3 reads TGTGCCAGCAGCTTAGAGGACATCTACTACGAGCAGTACTTC. Its translation: CASSLEDIYYEQYF.